Each of the 22 T cell receptor beta chains below was sequenced from the same sample in a study of shared T cell receptors in the human thymus. TCRdb's copy holds only in-frame clones and misses some; the assay was immunoSEQ multiplex PCR. The table has some 760,000 clones, approximately 83% seen once. This sample was also put to use in a study of human thymus T cells.

Sequenced material: thymocytes. The receptor set was obtained from a girl less than two years old with a congenital heart defect.

The V and J genes are TRBV14 and TRBJ1-6, with TRBD1 matching 7 bases. Germline V gene sequence: CDR1 SGHDN, CDR2 FVKESK. J lost 6 bases, V lost 1 base, and 0 bases had no gene match. The length of the CDR3 is 14 residues. CDR3 region: CASSQGQGNSPLHF. Here the CDR3 DNA reads TGTGCCAGCAGCCAAGGACAGGGTAATTCACCCCTCCACTTT.

A few counts support this clone. This sample includes further DNA sequences coding for the same CDR3. The CDR3 nucleotides read TGCAGTGCCATAGCAGATACGCAGTATTTT. This translates into CSAIADTQYF. The chain employs TRBV20-1 and TRBJ2-3; D call uncertain. Germline CDR1 is DFQATT and CDR2 is SNEGSKA (reference sequence). The CDR3 sequence is 10 residues long. With 6 bases removed from V and 4 bases from J, the gap between germline ends came to 5 bases.

The chain recombines TRBV5-4 with TRBJ2-1; 11 bases line up with TRBD2. From germline, CDR1 is SGHNT and CDR2 YYREEE (reference sequence). J lost 4 bases, V lost 4 bases, and 10 bases had no gene match. This CDR3 has 17 residues. The CDR3 loop is CASSRNSGLAAYNEQFF. For the CDR3, the DNA is TGTGCCAGCAGCCGCAACTCGGGACTAGCGGCATACAATGAGCAGTTCTTC.

The count of this clone is one. J is TRBJ1-1 and V is TRBV9, with D possibly TRBD1 on 6 matching bases. CDR3 length equals 18 residues. V dropped 4 bases and J dropped 3 bases, with 25 bases sitting between them. Germline assignment: CDR1 SGDLS and CDR2 YYNGEE. As DNA, the CDR3 is TGTGCCAGCAGCCAATATGCGGCAGCCACCAGGGGAGACACTGAAGCTTTCTTT. This codes for CASSQYAAATRGDTEAFF.

The V gene is TRBV28, the J gene TRBJ1-2, with a weak D call TRBD1 (6 bases). V was clipped by 2 bases and J by 4 bases, with 8 bases between them. The CDR3 is made up of 13 amino acids. Germline-derived CDR1 and CDR2 are MDHEN and SYDVKM. CDR3 nucleotide sequence: TGTGCCAGCAGTTTAGACAGGCGCTATGGCTACACCTTC. Translation gives CASSLDRRYGYTF.

The chain combines TRBV7-2 with TRBJ1-2; D remains unclear. CDR1 and CDR2 from the germline V gene are SGHTA and FQGNSA. The V gene lost 3 bases and the J gene lost 4 bases, with 15 bases spanning the gap. The CDR3 is made up of 15 amino acids. This CDR3 reads CASSFPRNEGYGYTF. The CDR3 region has the DNA TGTGCCAGCAGCTTTCCGCGTAATGAGGGCTATGGCTACACCTTC.

The V call is TRBV2, the J call TRBJ1-2, with 10 bases that match TRBD1. J lost 3 bases, V lost 0 bases, and 10 bases had no gene match. CDR1 and CDR2 (germline): SNHLY, FYNNEI. The CDR3 covers 18 residues. The CDR3 is CASSEAPKDRGLYYGYTF. The DNA of the CDR3 is TGTGCCAGCAGTGAAGCGCCTAAAGACAGGGGGCTCTACTATGGCTACACCTTC. Complete variable domain (other parts from reference TRBV2 and TRBJ1-2): EPEVTQTPSHQVTQMGQEVILRCVPISNHLYFYWYRQILGQKVEFLVSFYNNEISEKSEIFDDQFSVERPDGSNFTLKIRSTKLEDSAMYFCASSEAPKDRGLYYGYTFGSGTRLTVV.

The rearrangement joins TRBV5-6 to TRBJ2-1, with 7 bases that match TRBD2. The CDR3 loop spans 18 amino acids. V shed 4 bases and J 0 bases; nucleotides not matched to a gene: 13. Germline CDR1 and CDR2: SGHDT and YYEEEE. The CDR3 DNA reads TGTGCCAGCAGCCGCCCTCACTCAAGACTAGCCTCCTACAATGAGCAGTTCTTC. Protein sequence: CASSRPHSRLASYNEQFF.

The V call is TRBV28, the J call TRBJ1-1; D may be TRBD1 (6 bases). Germline V lookup: CDR1 MDHEN, CDR2 SYDVKM. Trimming removed 2 bases at V and 7 bases at J, with 11 bases between. There are 13 residues in the CDR3. For the CDR3, the DNA is TGTGCCAGCAGTTTAAGACAGGAGTATGAAGCTTTCTTT. As protein: CASSLRQEYEAFF.

The V and J genes are TRBV11-2 and TRBJ1-1; TRBD1 matches 7 bases. The CDR3 loop spans 15 amino acids. From germline, CDR1 is SGHAT and CDR2 FQNNGV. With V trimmed by 5 bases and J by 1 base, 7 bases remained unmatched. The CDR3 coding sequence is TGTGCCAGCAGCGGGCGGGACAGTACGAACACTGAAGCTTTCTTT. This encodes CASSGRDSTNTEAFF. The variable domain in full, completed from reference TRBV11-2 and TRBJ1-1, reads EAGVAQSPRYKIIEKRQSVAFWCNPISGHATLYWYQQILGQGPKLLIQFQNNGVVDDSQLPKDRFSAERLKGVDSTLKIQPAKLEDSAVYLCASSGRDSTNTEAFFGQGTRLTVV.

This clone was counted a single time. V gene TRBV12-5 combines with J gene TRBJ1-5; D uncertain. This CDR3 region has 16 residues. Germline V gene sequence: CDR1 LGHNT, CDR2 FRNRAP. Between the trimmed V and J ends, which lost 6 bases and 0 bases, there was a span of 15 bases. The DNA for the CDR3 is TGTGCTAGTGGCCCCGGATGGGCAGATAGCAATCAGCCCCAGCATTTT. Its protein product is CASGPGWADSNQPQHF.

The V and J genes are TRBV15 and TRBJ1-5; D remains ambiguous. The V gene lost 0 bases and the J gene lost 1 base, with 10 bases spanning the gap. The CDR3 runs to 16 residues. Germline V gene lookup returns CDR1 LNHNV and CDR2 YYDKDF (reference sequence). For the CDR3, the DNA is TGTGCCACCAGCAGAGATCCGCGGGTGAGCAATCAGCCCCAGCATTTT. Translation: CATSRDPRVSNQPQHF.

CDR3 sequence (DNA): TGTGCCAGCAGTTCGACGGACAGGCTCAACGAGCAGTACTTC. It specifies CASSSTDRLNEQYF. The rearrangement uses TRBV6-6 and TRBJ2-7, with TRBD1 identical over 7 bases. CDR3 length: 14 amino acids. V gave up 4 bases and J gave up 5 bases; unmatched junction bases: 8. The germline V gene has CDR1 MNHNY and CDR2 SVGAGI (reference sequence).

The J gene is TRBJ1-2, the V gene TRBV10-3; TRBD1 agrees at 7 bases. V was pared by 3 bases and J by 2 bases, with 3 bases of the junction left unmatched. The V gene's germline CDR1 is ENHRY and CDR2 SYGVKD. CDR3 length: 14 residues. For the CDR3, the DNA is TGTGCCATCAGTGATACACAGGGGAACTATGGCTACACCTTC. Amino acid sequence: CAISDTQGNYGYTF.

This chain connects TRBV28 to TRBJ1-1; possible D gene TRBD1, 6 bases. Trimming pared 3 bases from V and 1 base from J, leaving 12 bases between. Per germline, CDR1 MDHEN and CDR2 SYDVKM. This CDR3 contains 15 residues. The DNA of the CDR3 is TGTGCCAGCAGTTTTCCATTCAGGGGGAACACTGAAGCTTTCTTT. Translation: CASSFPFRGNTEAFF.

This clone has a handful of counts. CDR3 DNA: TGTGCCAGCAGAAGGGGGAGGGCTTTTAGCAATCAGCCCCAGCATTTT. It codes for CASRRGRAFSNQPQHF. This rearrangement joins TRBV28 to TRBJ1-5; maybe TRBD1 (6 bases). The CDR3 runs 16 residues. Germline V gives CDR1 MDHEN, CDR2 SYDVKM. V was pared by 6 bases and J by 0 bases, with 15 bases between.

The rearrangement joins TRBV9 to TRBJ1-1; 9 bases line up with TRBD1. The CDR3 extends over 18 amino acids. V shed 0 bases, J shed 6 bases, and the junction held 15 bases outside the gene matches. CDR1 is SGDLS, CDR2 YYNGEE, per germline. The CDR3: CASSVGGRWDRAPSEAFF. Here the CDR3 DNA reads TGTGCCAGCAGCGTAGGGGGGAGGTGGGACAGGGCCCCTTCTGAAGCTTTCTTT.

The V and J genes are TRBV27 and TRBJ2-4; 10 bases agree with TRBD1. V shed 4 bases, J shed 7 bases, and the junction held 7 bases outside the gene matches. This CDR3 has 15 residues. Looked up from germline, CDR1 is MNHEY and CDR2 is SMNVEV (reference sequence). CDR3 amino acids: CASSSDRGRENIQYF. The CDR3 nucleotides are TGTGCCAGCAGTTCAGACAGGGGGCGTGAGAACATTCAGTACTTC.

J is TRBJ1-1 and V is TRBV7-9; TRBD1 is a possible D gene (6 bases). From germline, CDR1 is SEHNR and CDR2 FQNEAQ (reference sequence). The CDR3 covers 14 residues. V lost 4 bases and J lost 7, with 16 bases in between. DNA of the CDR3: TGTGCCAGCAGCTCCCGGGACAAGCAAAATGAAGCTTTCTTT. It translates to CASSSRDKQNEAFF.

The CDR3 reads CASSIQGSGANVLTF. DNA of the CDR3: TGTGCCAGCAGCATACAGGGCTCTGGGGCCAACGTCCTGACTTTC. The chain is built from TRBV5-4 and TRBJ2-6, with D possibly TRBD1 on 6 matching bases. The CDR3 runs to 15 residues. Germline V gene sequence: CDR1 SGHNT, CDR2 YYREEE (reference sequence). Trimming took 4 bases from V and 0 from J, leaving 8 bases between them.

This clone was detected only a few times. The J gene is TRBJ1-1, the V gene TRBV10-3, with D unclear. Trimming took off 2 bases at V and 12 bases at J, with 19 bases between the two ends. The CDR3 has 14 amino acids. The germline gives CDR1 ENHRY, CDR2 SYGVKD. The CDR3 DNA sequence: TGTGCCATCAGTGAGGGTAGCCGAGGCCTGGCGACTTTCTTT. It specifies CAISEGSRGLATFF.

The chain employs TRBV4-1 and TRBJ2-1; 7 positions agree with TRBD2. The CDR3 length is 18 residues. Germline values: CDR1 MGHRA, CDR2 YSYEKL. The junction had 17 bases not matched to a gene; V was cut back by 3 bases and J by 6 bases. The CDR3 loop is CASSHLGPPGLNPNEQFF. CDR3 bases: TGCGCCAGCAGCCACTTAGGTCCCCCGGGACTAAATCCCAATGAGCAGTTCTTC.